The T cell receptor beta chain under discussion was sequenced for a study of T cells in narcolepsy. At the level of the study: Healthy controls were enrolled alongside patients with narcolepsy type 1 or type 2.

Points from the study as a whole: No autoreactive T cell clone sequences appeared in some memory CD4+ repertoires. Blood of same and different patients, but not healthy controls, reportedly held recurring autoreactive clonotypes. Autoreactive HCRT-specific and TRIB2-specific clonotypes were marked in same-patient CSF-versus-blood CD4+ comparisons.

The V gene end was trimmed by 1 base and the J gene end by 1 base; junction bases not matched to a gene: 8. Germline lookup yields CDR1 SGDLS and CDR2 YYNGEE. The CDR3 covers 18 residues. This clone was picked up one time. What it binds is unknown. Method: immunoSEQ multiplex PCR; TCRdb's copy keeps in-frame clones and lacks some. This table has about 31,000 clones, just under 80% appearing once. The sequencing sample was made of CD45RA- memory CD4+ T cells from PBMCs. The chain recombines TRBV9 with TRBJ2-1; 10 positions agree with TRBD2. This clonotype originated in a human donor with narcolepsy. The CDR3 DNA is TGTGCCAGCAGCGTACGGCTAGCGGGAGTATATTCCTACAATGAGCAGTTCTTC. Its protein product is CASSVRLAGVYSYNEQFF. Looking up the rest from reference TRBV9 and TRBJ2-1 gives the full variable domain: DSGVTQTPKHLITATGQRVTLRCSPRSGDLSVYWYQQSLDQGLQFLIQYYNGEERAKGNILERFSAQQFPDLHSELNLSSLELGDSALYFCASSVRLAGVYSYNEQFFGPGTRLTVL.